The 22 T cell receptor beta chains listed next were all sequenced from one sample in a study of blood T cell repertoires in COVID-19. Only in-frame clones appear in the TCRdb table, and some are missing; sequencing was by immunoSEQ multiplex PCR. The sample lists 45,000 to 75,000 clones; approximately 86% were seen once. The sequenced material came from peripheral blood. Every receptor here comes from a man in his 60s with acute or convalescent COVID-19.

This clone came up once. CDR3 nucleotide sequence: TGTGCCAGCAGCTCCGGGACAGGCTCCTACGAGCAGTACTTC. Translation: CASSSGTGSYEQYF. The V and J genes are TRBV28 and TRBJ2-7; TRBD1 matches 8 bases. V was clipped by 6 bases and J by 0 bases; unmatched bases: 4. The CDR3 contains 14 residues. Germline V gives CDR1 MDHEN, CDR2 SYDVKM. The full variable domain, rest sourced from reference TRBV28 and TRBJ2-7, is DVKVTQSSRYLVKRTGEKVFLECVQDMDHENMFWYRQDPGLGLRLIYFSYDVKMKEKGDIPEGYSVSREKKERFSLILESASTNQTSMYLCASSSGTGSYEQYFGPGTRLTVT.

The rearrangement links TRBV3-1 (or the pseudogene TRBV3-2) to TRBJ2-1; no clear D gene. Germline CDR1 is LGHDT and CDR2 is YNNKEL (reference sequence). V lost 1 base, J lost 5 bases, and 6 bases lay in between. The CDR3 has 13 amino acids. The CDR3 sequence: CASSQATHNEQFF. In nucleotides, the CDR3 is TGTGCCAGCAGCCAAGCTACCCACAATGAGCAGTTCTTC.

The V gene is TRBV15, the J gene TRBJ2-2; D not resolved. The CDR3 is 14 residues long. In germline, CDR1 is LNHNV, CDR2 YYDKDF (reference sequence). V lost 6 bases to trimming and J lost 3 bases, with 11 bases between them. CDR3 amino acids: CATRIDQDTGELFF. As DNA, the CDR3 is TGTGCCACCAGGATAGACCAGGACACCGGGGAGCTGTTTTTT. Full variable domain (missing parts from reference TRBV15 and TRBJ2-2): DAMVIQNPRYQVTQFGKPVTLSCSQTLNHNVMYWYQQKSSQAPKLLFHYYDKDFNNEADTPDNFQSRRPNTSFCFLDIRSPGLGDTAMYLCATRIDQDTGELFFGEGSRLTVL.

The chain recombines TRBV5-1 with TRBJ1-3, with D hard to call. The CDR3 length is 18 residues. V was clipped by 0 bases and J by 0 bases, with 16 bases between them. The V gene's germline CDR1 is SGHRS and CDR2 YFSETQ. The CDR3 region has the DNA TGCGCCAGCAGCTTGGTGGCCAGAAGCGGCTACTCTGGAAACACCATATATTTT. Translating gives CASSLVARSGYSGNTIYF.

CDR3 protein: CASSGTSGSYEQYF. In DNA, the CDR3 is TGTGCCAGCAGTGGGACTAGCGGGAGCTACGAGCAGTACTTC. This rearrangement joins TRBV2 to TRBJ2-7; 13 bases agree with TRBD2. Germline CDR1 SNHLY, CDR2 FYNNEI. The CDR3 sequence is 14 residues long. J lost 3 bases, V lost 4 bases, and 0 bases had no gene match.

V gene TRBV9 combines with J gene TRBJ2-2, with TRBD2 matching over 7 bases. CDR1 and CDR2 (germline): SGDLS, YYNGEE. The CDR3 loop spans 14 amino acids. J was trimmed by 3 bases and V by 5 bases; bases with no gene match: 4. CDR3 nucleotides: TGTGCCAGCAGGCGGGAGAGTCACACCGGGGAGCTGTTTTTT. Translation gives CASRRESHTGELFF.

The rearrangement uses TRBV28 and TRBJ2-2; TRBD1 matches at 9 bases. The CDR3 totals 16 residues. Germline CDR1 MDHEN, CDR2 SYDVKM. The J segment lost 6 bases and the V segment lost 4 bases, leaving 9 bases of the junction unmatched. The CDR3 spells CASSSPGQGFAGELFF. The CDR3 DNA reads TGTGCCAGCAGTTCACCGGGACAGGGCTTCGCCGGGGAGCTGTTTTTT.

The sample holds one count of this clone. The chain is built from TRBV7-9 and TRBJ1-4; a possible D gene is TRBD1 (6 bases). V lost 4 bases and J 0 bases, leaving 9 bases between the germline ends. The length of the CDR3 is 15 residues. Germline CDR1 reads SEHNR; CDR2 reads FQNEAQ (reference sequence). The CDR3 DNA follows: TGTGCCAGCAGCTCGGACAGAACAACTAATGAAAAACTGTTTTTT. Translated, it gives CASSSDRTTNEKLFF.

The rearrangement joins TRBV7-3 to TRBJ2-2; no reliable D call. The V gene's germline CDR1 is SGHTA and CDR2 FQGTGA. This CDR3 has 14 residues. V dropped 1 base and J dropped 3 bases, with 6 bases sitting between them. Written as DNA, the CDR3 is TGTGCCAGCAGCTTAAGCCAGTACACCGGGGAGCTGTTTTTT. Translating gives CASSLSQYTGELFF.

The V and J genes are TRBV5-4 and TRBJ1-1, with TRBD1 as a possible D gene (6 bases). CDR3 length: 15 residues. Germline V gives CDR1 SGHNT, CDR2 YYREEE (reference sequence). V lost 3 bases to trimming and J lost 1 base, with 13 bases between them. The CDR3 DNA reads as TGTGCCAGCAGCTCGCCAAAGACAGGGAACACTGAAGCTTTCTTT. This translates into CASSSPKTGNTEAFF. The whole variable domain, remainder taken from reference TRBV5-4 and TRBJ1-1, is ETGVTQSPTHLIKTRGQQVTLRCSSQSGHNTVSWYQQALGQGPQFIFQYYREEENGRGNFPPRFSGLQFPNYSSELNVNALELDDSALYLCASSSPKTGNTEAFFGQGTRLTVV.

This clone appeared a few times. The J gene is TRBJ2-6, the V gene TRBV7-2, with D possibly TRBD2 on 6 matching bases. The germline gives CDR1 SGHTA, CDR2 FQGNSA. CDR3 length: 16 amino acids. Written as DNA, the CDR3 is TGTGCTACACGGGGGATCCCAAATTCTGGGGCCAACGTCCTGACTTTC. This sequence encodes CATRGIPNSGANVLTF. The complete variable domain, with remaining parts taken from reference TRBV7-2 and TRBJ2-6, reads GAGVSQSPSNKVTEKGKDVELRCDPISGHTALYWYRQSLGQGLEFLIYFQGNSAPDKSGLPSDRFSAERTGGSVSTLTIQRTQQEDSAVYLCATRGIPNSGANVLTFGAGSRLTVL.

The V gene is TRBV20-1, the J gene TRBJ2-7; TRBD2 matches at 8 bases. In germline, CDR1 is DFQATT, CDR2 SNEGSKA (reference sequence). The CDR3 contains 14 residues. With 3 bases clipped from V and 5 bases from J, the junction kept 9 bases outside the gene matches. The CDR3 loop is CSASRAGVLNEQYF. The CDR3 DNA reads TGCAGTGCTAGTCGAGCGGGAGTACTTAACGAGCAGTACTTC.

This clone ranks as medium-sized (0.01 to 0.1%). The genes are TRBV10-1 and TRBJ2-7, with a tentative D call TRBD1 (5 bases). V lost 6 bases, J lost 0 bases, and 15 bases lay in between. The CDR3 extends over 15 amino acids. Germline V gives CDR1 WNHNN, CDR2 SYGVQD (reference sequence). The CDR3 bases are TGCGCCAGCAGACTCCGACAGAAACCCTCCTACGAGCAGTACTTC. Translated, it gives CASRLRQKPSYEQYF.

This clone was seen once. J is TRBJ2-1 and V is TRBV7-8; D not resolved. Between the trimmed V and J ends, which lost 2 bases and 5 bases, there was a span of 10 bases. CDR1 SGHVS and CDR2 FQNEAQ come from the germline V gene. The CDR3 is 14 amino acids. The CDR3 DNA is TGTGCCAGCAGCTTACGGCGAGGTAACAATGAGCAGTTCTTC. It encodes CASSLRRGNNEQFF.

CDR3 sequence: CSVDSTDNEQFF. The CDR3 DNA follows: TGCAGCGTTGACTCTACCGACAATGAGCAGTTCTTC. V is TRBV29-1 and J is TRBJ2-1; no reliable D call. The CDR3 consists of 12 residues. Germline CDR1 reads SQVTM; CDR2 reads ANQGSEA. The germline V and J ends were trimmed by 3 bases and 5 bases, with 8 bases remaining between them.

V usage is TRBV7-9 and J usage is TRBJ2-6, with a tentative D call TRBD1 (6 bases). CDR3 length: 15 residues. Germline V CDR1 and CDR2: SEHNR, FQNEAQ (reference sequence). Between the trimmed V and J ends, which lost 5 bases and 4 bases, there was a span of 12 bases. The CDR3 sequence is CASSPTTGGANVLTF. The DNA of the CDR3 is TGTGCCAGCAGCCCGACCACAGGGGGGGCCAACGTCCTGACTTTC.

The gene calls are TRBV5-4 and TRBJ1-1, with D unclear. The CDR3 has 14 amino acids. Trimming stripped 0 bases from V and 0 bases from J, with 6 bases between. Germline-derived CDR1 and CDR2 are SGHNT and YYREEE (reference sequence). CDR3 amino acids: CASSLDRLNTEAFF. CDR3 DNA sequence: TGTGCCAGCAGCTTGGACAGACTGAACACTGAAGCTTTCTTT.

The chain couples TRBV20-1 to TRBJ1-2; D is ambiguous. CDR3 size: 11 residues. Trimming took 4 bases from V and 3 from J, leaving 6 bases between them. Per germline, CDR1 DFQATT and CDR2 SNEGSKA (reference sequence). The CDR3 loop reads CSANSYYGYTF. CDR3 DNA sequence: TGCAGTGCTAACTCTTACTATGGCTACACCTTC.

The chain links TRBV5-1 to TRBJ1-1, with 7 positions matching TRBD1. Germline CDR1 SGHRS, CDR2 YFSETQ. V was pared by 4 bases and J by 5 bases, with 8 bases of the junction left unmatched. CDR3 length: 14 amino acids. In DNA form, the CDR3 reads TGCGCCAGCAGCGCGGGGACAGCTGGGACTGAAGCTTTCTTT. This encodes CASSAGTAGTEAFF.

The chain has TRBV9 and TRBJ1-4, with 7 positions matching TRBD1. The CDR3 is made up of 14 amino acids. CDR1 is SGDLS, CDR2 YYNGEE, per germline. J lost 11 bases, V lost 4 bases, and 11 bases had no gene match. Here the CDR3 reads CASSPGTDHGKLFF. CDR3 bases: TGTGCCAGCAGCCCGGGGACAGACCATGGTAAACTGTTTTTT.

The genes are TRBV2 and TRBJ2-7; D perhaps matches TRBD2 (6 bases). Germline V gene data show CDR1 as SNHLY and CDR2 as FYNNEI. CDR3 length equals 13 residues. V lost 8 bases, J lost 6 bases, and 17 bases lay in between. The CDR3 coding sequence is TGTGCCAGCTCTCTAACGGGGGTTGGCGAGCAGTACTTC. Encoded protein: CASSLTGVGEQYF.

The chain uses TRBV7-6 and TRBJ1-3, with 8 positions matching TRBD1. Per germline, CDR1 SGHVS and CDR2 FNYEAQ. J was trimmed by 3 bases and V by 2 bases; bases with no gene match: 0. CDR3 length: 14 residues. In DNA form, the CDR3 reads TGTGCCAGCAGCTTAACAGGGGGTGGAAACACCATATATTTT. Amino acid sequence: CASSLTGGGNTIYF. The full variable domain, its missing parts supplied by reference TRBV7-6 and TRBJ1-3, is GAGVSQSPRYKVTKRGQDVALRCDPISGHVSLYWYRQALGQGPEFLTYFNYEAQQDKSGLPNDRFSAERPEGSISTLTIQRTEQRDSAMYRCASSLTGGGNTIYFGEGSWLTVV.